This T cell receptor beta chain was captured in a study of blood T cell repertoires in COVID-19. About the study: Sources were T cells, B-cell-depleted T cells, or PBMCs; the material itself was cDNA or gDNA.

V was shortened by 3 bases and J by 5 bases, with 14 bases between the two germline ends. The CDR3 covers 15 residues. Germline V gene lookup returns CDR1 KGHSH and CDR2 LQKENI. Exposed study participants had met a COVID-19 case within 2 weeks before entry. Method: immunoSEQ multiplex PCR; TCRdb's copy keeps in-frame clones and lacks some. The repertoire holds roughly 200,000 clones, with 84% as singletons. V gene TRBV18 combines with J gene TRBJ1-5; TRBD1 is a possible D gene (6 bases). Sequencing was performed on PBMCs or T cells enriched from blood (not recorded which). This receptor was obtained from a woman aged 25 to 39 who had been exposed to COVID-19. CDR3 sequence: CASSPETGIDQPQHF. For the CDR3, the DNA is TGTGCCAGCTCACCTGAGACAGGAATAGATCAGCCCCAGCATTTT. Using reference TRBV18 and TRBJ1-5 for the parts outside the CDR3, the full variable domain is NAGVMQNPRHLVRRRGQEARLRCSPMKGHSHVYWYRQLPEEGLKFMVYLQKENIIDESGMPKERFSAEFPKEGPSILRIQQVVRGDSAAYFCASSPETGIDQPQHFGDGTRLSIL.